Below are 26 T cell receptor beta chains sequenced from a single sample in a study of blood T cells in healthy people across ages. It was with a sample-barcoded 5' primer and a J-beta primer mix that a second PCR of about 6 to 11 cycles was run. One entry per CDR3 protein, called by TCRdb with MiXCR from the 5' RACE reads. The sample includes 920,000 or so distinct CDR3 sequences, 35% to 55% seen only once; the top ten take under 20%. The specimen was blood. All receptors come from a woman aged 60-75 years in good health.

This clonotype was counted between two and nine times. V and J are TRBV2 and TRBJ2-4; possibly TRBD1 for D (6 bases). This CDR3 comprises 13 residues. Germline V lookup: CDR1 SNHLY, CDR2 FYNNEI. Deletions cut 8 bases from V and 9 bases from J, with 17 bases between. This CDR3 reads CASVGDKSSIQYF. The CDR3 nucleotides read TGTGCCAGCGTCGGGGACAAATCATCCATTCAGTACTTC.

This clonotype turned up a few times. This chain connects TRBV7-9 to TRBJ2-4; weak D call: TRBD1 (6 bases). The CDR3 is 14 residues long. Germline CDR1 reads SEHNR; CDR2 reads FQNEAQ (reference sequence). The V and J ends lost 3 bases and 2 bases respectively, with 8 bases between them. In DNA form, the CDR3 reads TGTGCCAGCAGCTTGGGGGCCTCCAAAAACATTCAGTACTTC. This codes for CASSLGASKNIQYF.

This clonotype was counted many times. CDR3 amino acids: CASSFGTSTDTQYF. In DNA form, the CDR3 reads TGTGCCAGCAGCTTCGGGACTAGCACAGATACGCAGTATTTT. V gene TRBV7-2 combines with J gene TRBJ2-3; the D gene is possibly TRBD2 (6 bases). Trimming stripped 3 bases from V and 0 bases from J, with 7 bases between. The CDR3 has 14 amino acids. Looked up from germline, CDR1 is SGHTA and CDR2 is FQGNSA.

The sample holds a few counts of this clonotype. The chain employs TRBV5-1 and TRBJ2-7, with 11 bases fitting TRBD1. The junction had 6 bases not matched to a gene; V was cut back by 4 bases and J by 3 bases. Germline CDR1 reads SGHRS; CDR2 reads YFSETQ. The CDR3 has 15 amino acids. The CDR3 sequence: CASSGTGTGGYEQYF. CDR3 coding DNA: TGCGCCAGCAGCGGCACTGGGACAGGGGGCTACGAGCAGTACTTC.

This clonotype turned up a few times. The chain carries TRBV6-5 and TRBJ1-2, with D possibly matching TRBD1 (5 bases). The V gene's germline CDR1 is MNHEY and CDR2 SVGAGI. The CDR3 has 16 residues. V was pared by 3 bases and J by 5 bases, with 19 bases between. CDR3 nucleotides: TGTGCCAGCAGTTATGAGGGTAGGGGAACAGTTTATGGCTACACCTTC. Amino acids: CASSYEGRGTVYGYTF.

This clonotype was found a few times. The gene calls are TRBV7-9 and TRBJ1-2; no reliable D call. Trimming took off 2 bases at V and 6 bases at J, with 16 bases between the two ends. CDR1 and CDR2 from the germline V gene are SEHNR and FQNEAQ (reference sequence). CDR3 size: 15 residues. CDR3 sequence (DNA): TGTGCCAGCAGCTTATTGGGTGACGGGGTAGATGGCTACACCTTC. This encodes CASSLLGDGVDGYTF.

J is TRBJ1-5 and V is TRBV12-3 or TRBV12-4; D perhaps matches TRBD1 (6 bases). V was pared by 5 bases and J by 5 bases, with 10 bases between. The CDR3 length is 13 residues. In DNA, the CDR3 is TGTGCCAGCAGTCAGGGGTGGGATCAGCCCCAGCATTTT. Amino acids: CASSQGWDQPQHF.

This clonotype has a count of ten or more. CDR3 nucleotide sequence: TGCAGTGCGACCGGGACTAGCCAGTCGGAAGAGCAGTACTTC. Translating gives CSATGTSQSEEQYF. The chain employs TRBV20-1 and TRBJ2-7; TRBD2 matches at 9 bases. The length of the CDR3 is 14 residues. J was trimmed by 7 bases and V by 6 bases; bases with no gene match: 13. Per the germline V gene, CDR1 is DFQATT and CDR2 is SNEGSKA (reference sequence).

CDR3 nucleotides: TGTGCCAGCAGCCAAGGAGGACAGGGGACTAACTATGGCTACACCTTC. Protein product: CASSQGGQGTNYGYTF. The chain carries TRBV4-2 and TRBJ1-2, with TRBD1 matching 9 bases. This CDR3 spans 16 amino acids. Germline V lookup: CDR1 LGHNA, CDR2 YNFKEQ. Losses at the gene ends were 1 base for V and 0 bases for J; bases not matched to a gene: 3.

This chain connects TRBV20-1 to TRBJ1-5; tentative D call: TRBD1 (6 bases). The V end lost 6 bases, the J end lost 2 bases, and 14 bases lay between the germline ends. Germline CDR1 DFQATT, CDR2 SNEGSKA (reference sequence). The CDR3 is made up of 14 amino acids. This CDR3 is CSAKGENRNQPQHF. The DNA of the CDR3 is TGCAGTGCCAAGGGGGAAAATCGCAATCAGCCCCAGCATTTT.

The count of this clonotype is one. This chain links TRBV5-4 with TRBJ1-1; 7 bases are a match to TRBD1. Germline CDR1 and CDR2: SGHNT and YYREEE (reference sequence). V was clipped by 4 bases and J by 3 bases; unmatched bases: 9. The CDR3 has 15 residues. CDR3 protein: CASSPKQGSYTEAFF. CDR3 bases: TGTGCCAGCAGCCCGAAACAGGGGTCTTACACTGAAGCTTTCTTT. Combining the CDR3 with reference TRBV5-4 and TRBJ1-1 gives the whole variable domain ETGVTQSPTHLIKTRGQQVTLRCSSQSGHNTVSWYQQALGQGPQFIFQYYREEENGRGNFPPRFSGLQFPNYSSELNVNALELDDSALYLCASSPKQGSYTEAFFGQGTRLTVV.

This clonotype has a handful of counts. The chain combines TRBV10-3 with TRBJ2-5; TRBD2 might be the D (7 bases). The V end was cut by 10 bases, the J end by 2 bases, with 23 bases between. The CDR3 is made up of 16 amino acids. Germline CDR1 is ENHRY and CDR2 is SYGVKD. The DNA of the CDR3 is TGTGCCACTGCAAATCACGGGGGGCAGGGTCAAGAGACCCAGTACTTC. Its translation: CATANHGGQGQETQYF.

In this sample, this clonotype turned up once. This chain links TRBV28 with TRBJ2-5; 14 bases are a match to TRBD2. TRBJ2-7 matches the DNA end more closely, so the J call is doubtful. Germline CDR1 reads MDHEN; CDR2 reads SYDVKM. CDR3 size: 17 residues. CDR3 coding DNA: TGTGCCAGCAGTTCCCCCCCAGGGACTAGCGGGAGTTACGAGCAGTACTTC. It yields the protein CASSSPPGTSGSYEQYF.

J is TRBJ2-6 and V is TRBV7-9; D is uncertain. This CDR3 contains 16 residues. Germline CDR1 and CDR2: SEHNR and FQNEAQ (reference sequence). V was shortened by 0 bases and J by 1 base, with 7 bases between the two germline ends. The CDR3 region has the DNA TGTGCCAGCAGCTTAGCCCTAGGGTCTGGGGCCAACGTCCTGACTTTC. It translates to CASSLALGSGANVLTF.

This clonotype was picked up a small number of times. The chain recombines TRBV5-6 with TRBJ2-1; D is uncertain. The V end lost 4 bases, the J end lost 6 bases, and 11 bases lay between the germline ends. The CDR3 loop spans 13 amino acids. CDR1 SGHDT and CDR2 YYEEEE come from the germline V gene. The CDR3, as DNA: TGTGCCAGCAGCCCCACTGGGGTCAATGAGCAGTTCTTC. It codes for CASSPTGVNEQFF.

The chain joins TRBV27 to TRBJ2-1; D may be TRBD2 (6 bases). V was clipped by 1 base and J by 6 bases, with 13 bases between them. Per germline, CDR1 MNHEY and CDR2 SMNVEV (reference sequence). This CDR3 is built from 15 residues. The CDR3, as DNA: TGTGCCAGCAGTTTATTAGGGGTCGGGGGCAATGAGCAGTTCTTC. It yields the protein CASSLLGVGGNEQFF.

This rearrangement joins TRBV28 to TRBJ2-1, with a possible D match to TRBD1 (6 bases). Trimming removed 6 bases at V and 5 bases at J, with 17 bases between. Germline CDR1 MDHEN, CDR2 SYDVKM. The CDR3 is 15 amino acids. This chain's CDR3 is CASRPPGTINNEQFF. DNA for the CDR3: TGTGCCAGCAGACCCCCCGGGACAATTAACAATGAGCAGTTCTTC.

Ten or more counts support this clonotype. The rearrangement uses TRBV29-1 and TRBJ1-2; tentative D call: TRBD1 (5 bases). The CDR3 has 11 residues. V was trimmed by 4 bases and J by 6 bases, leaving 9 bases between them. In germline, CDR1 is SQVTM, CDR2 ANQGSEA. The CDR3 reads CSVGPTDGYTF. The CDR3 DNA sequence: TGCAGCGTTGGCCCGACAGATGGCTACACCTTC. Complete variable domain (other parts from reference TRBV29-1 and TRBJ1-2): SAVISQKPSRDICQRGTSLTIQCQVDSQVTMMFWYRQQPGQSLTLIATANQGSEATYESGFVIDKFPISRPNLTFSTLTVSNMSPEDSSIYLCSVGPTDGYTFGSGTRLTVV.

This chain links TRBV10-1 with TRBJ2-3; 7 nucleotides align to TRBD1. Germline V CDR1 and CDR2: WNHNN, SYGVQD (reference sequence). CDR3 length: 15 amino acids. With 8 bases clipped from V and 2 bases from J, the junction kept 10 bases outside the gene matches. The CDR3 region is CASGVSRGNTDTQYF. DNA of the CDR3: TGCGCCAGCGGTGTATCCAGGGGGAACACAGATACGCAGTATTTT.

The genes are TRBV9 and TRBJ2-7; 11 positions match TRBD2. The CDR3 loop spans 16 amino acids. V lost 4 bases, J lost 2 bases, and 8 bases stayed unmatched. Germline CDR1 and CDR2: SGDLS and YYNGEE. The CDR3 protein is CASSPIAGGGPYEQYF. Written as DNA, the CDR3 is TGTGCCAGCAGCCCCATAGCGGGAGGGGGCCCCTACGAGCAGTACTTC.

This chain links TRBV27 with TRBJ2-7; D uncertain. The V gene lost 3 bases and the J gene lost 6 bases, with 15 bases spanning the gap. The CDR3 runs 14 residues. Germline V gene data show CDR1 as MNHEY and CDR2 as SMNVEV (reference sequence). CDR3 protein: CASSFGPFPTEQYF. The CDR3 nucleotides are TGTGCCAGCAGTTTTGGGCCATTCCCCACCGAGCAGTACTTC.

This rearrangement joins TRBV3-1 to TRBJ2-1, with D hard to call. This CDR3 is built from 15 residues. Germline assignment: CDR1 LGHDT and CDR2 YNNKEL (reference sequence). The germline V and J ends were trimmed by 5 bases and 4 bases, with 15 bases remaining between them. The CDR3 region has the DNA TGTGCCAGCAGCTCAGATCTGGCAGAATACAATGAGCAGTTCTTC. This codes for CASSSDLAEYNEQFF.

This sequence joins TRBV15 and TRBJ2-1; D call uncertain. CDR1 LNHNV and CDR2 YYDKDF come from the germline V gene (reference sequence). This CDR3 contains 16 residues. Trimming pared 3 bases from V and 8 bases from J, leaving 20 bases between. CDR3 DNA: TGTGCCACCAGCAGTTCTAACCGGGCCCACACTTATGAGCAGTTCTTC. This encodes CATSSSNRAHTYEQFF. The whole variable domain, remainder taken from reference TRBV15 and TRBJ2-1, is DAMVIQNPRYQVTQFGKPVTLSCSQTLNHNVMYWYQQKSSQAPKLLFHYYDKDFNNEADTPDNFQSRRPNTSFCFLDIRSPGLGDTAMYLCATSSSNRAHTYEQFFGPGTRLTVL.

This clonotype was detected a few times. The chain combines TRBV27 with TRBJ2-7; tentative D call: TRBD2 (5 bases). The CDR3 has 13 residues. Trimming pared 6 bases from V and 4 bases from J, leaving 13 bases between. Germline values: CDR1 MNHEY, CDR2 SMNVEV (reference sequence). The CDR3 nucleotides read TGTGCCAGCAGCCAAGCGGACGGTTACGAGCAGTACTTC. This translates into CASSQADGYEQYF.

This chain links TRBV11-2 with TRBJ2-1; 14 bases map to TRBD2. The CDR3 is 19 amino acids. Germline CDR1 SGHAT, CDR2 FQNNGV. Trimming cost V 5 bases and J 7 bases; bases outside gene matches: 16. The DNA for the CDR3 is TGTGCCAGCAGCCCCCGGTTCGGGACTAGCGGGAGAAGTAGAAATGAGCAGTTCTTC. Translated, it gives CASSPRFGTSGRSRNEQFF.

This rearrangement joins TRBV15 to TRBJ2-1; possibly TRBD1 for D (6 bases). V lost 0 bases, J lost 0 bases, and 15 bases lay in between. The CDR3 spans 18 residues. Germline V gene data show CDR1 as LNHNV and CDR2 as YYDKDF (reference sequence). CDR3 residues: CATSRDNRNRASYNEQFF. In DNA, the CDR3 is TGTGCCACCAGCAGAGACAACAGGAACAGGGCCTCCTACAATGAGCAGTTCTTC.